This T cell receptor beta chain comes out of a study of blood T cell repertoires in COVID-19 (dated by TCRdb to 2018 to 2021). The study in broad terms: Samples from collaborators originated in the United States, Italy and Spain and spanned both the acute and convalescent phases of COVID-19. The material from the prospective study consisted of cDNA or gDNA derived from T cells, B-cell-depleted T cells, or PBMCs. The dataset comprised deeply sampled blood TCRbeta repertoires from subjects exposed to, actively infected with, or recovered from COVID-19. A freely available public database, intended as a resource for researchers studying the immune response to SARS-CoV-2, is where the repertoires were released. The samples were drawn from two sources: the first 160 participants of the ongoing ImmuneRACE study, and about 1,300 subjects contributed by 6 global collaborators. A de-identified subject ID, COVID-19 status, age in years and sex were almost always included in the sample metadata. HLA class I and class II types, where available, came from metadata supplied by the sample provider rather than from assay-based typing. Points the paper makes about the study in general: The quantity of clinical and demographic metadata differed by source and by participant and was supplied without curation.

The collaborating institutions used their own protocols to collect whole blood in K2EDTA tubes. For TCRbeta analysis, collaborators shipped samples in one of three forms: frozen whole blood, isolated PBMCs, or DNA extracted from either of those sample types. CDR1 and CDR2, looked up from the germline V gene, are SGHRS and YFSETQ. The CDR3 covers 16 residues, taking in both the cysteine and the phenylalanine. Only the CDR3 region is kept as DNA, spanning 48 bases read in frame from base 1. V is trimmed back by 3 bases and J by 3 bases, and the junction contains 5 bases that no gene match accounts for. Of note for this clone: The antigen this receptor binds is unknown. Per-nucleotide qualities are absent, and no much larger clonotype sits a single base away.

TCRbeta CDR3 regions were amplified from genomic DNA using the immunoSEQ Assay, a bias-controlled multiplex PCR. As for the original processing: The number of nucleated cells in each sample was estimated by amplification of reference gene primers within the assay. Sequence reads were collapsed and filtered to measure the absolute abundance of every unique TCRbeta CDR3 rearrangement. Productive Simpson clonality was computed per sample as the square root of Simpson's diversity index over productive rearrangements. What TCRdb holds here is the immuneACCESS table cut down to in-frame rearrangements. Part of the clones is not present; checked against another copy, under half of the missing clones reflect an unresolved V gene, and the others are unexplained. V and J calls and clone size are given by that table; D and trimming were obtained from the DNA. The sample table contains about 47,000 clones; only one count was recorded for roughly four fifths of them. 6.5% to 9% of the sample goes to the ten largest clones.

The sequencing input was peripheral blood. The chain employs TRBV5-1 and TRBJ2-1; 11 bases in the junction line up with TRBD1. This TCR was recovered from a man in his sixties with active COVID-19. The CDR3 corresponds to CASSWGTGGIYNEQFF. The nucleotide sequence is TGCGCCAGCAGCTGGGGGACAGGGGGTATCTACAATGAGCAGTTCTTC.